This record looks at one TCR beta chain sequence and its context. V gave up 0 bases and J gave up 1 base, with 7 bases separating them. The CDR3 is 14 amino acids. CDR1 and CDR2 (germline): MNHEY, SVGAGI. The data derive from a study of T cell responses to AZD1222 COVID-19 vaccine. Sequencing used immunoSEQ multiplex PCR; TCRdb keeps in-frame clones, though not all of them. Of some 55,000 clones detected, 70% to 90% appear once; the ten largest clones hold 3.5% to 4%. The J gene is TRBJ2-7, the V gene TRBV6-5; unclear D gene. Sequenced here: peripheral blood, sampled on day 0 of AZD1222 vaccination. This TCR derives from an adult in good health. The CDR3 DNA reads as TGTGCCAGCAGTTACTCGAAAAGGTCCTACGAGCAGTACTTC. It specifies CASSYSKRSYEQYF.